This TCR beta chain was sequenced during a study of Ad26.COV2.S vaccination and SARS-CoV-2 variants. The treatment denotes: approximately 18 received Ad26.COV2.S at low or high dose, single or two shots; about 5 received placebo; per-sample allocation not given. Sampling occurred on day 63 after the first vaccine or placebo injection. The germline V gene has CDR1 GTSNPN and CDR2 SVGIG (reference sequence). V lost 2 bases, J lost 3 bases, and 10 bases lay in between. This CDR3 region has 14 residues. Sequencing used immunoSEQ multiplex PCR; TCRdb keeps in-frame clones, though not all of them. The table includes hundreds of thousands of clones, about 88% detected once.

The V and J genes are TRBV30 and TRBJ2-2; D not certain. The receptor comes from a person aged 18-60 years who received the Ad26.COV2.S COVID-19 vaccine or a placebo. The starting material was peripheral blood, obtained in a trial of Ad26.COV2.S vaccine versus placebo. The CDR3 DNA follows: TGTGCCTGGAGTAACGTCAGATACACCGGGGAGCTGTTTTTT. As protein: CAWSNVRYTGELFF.